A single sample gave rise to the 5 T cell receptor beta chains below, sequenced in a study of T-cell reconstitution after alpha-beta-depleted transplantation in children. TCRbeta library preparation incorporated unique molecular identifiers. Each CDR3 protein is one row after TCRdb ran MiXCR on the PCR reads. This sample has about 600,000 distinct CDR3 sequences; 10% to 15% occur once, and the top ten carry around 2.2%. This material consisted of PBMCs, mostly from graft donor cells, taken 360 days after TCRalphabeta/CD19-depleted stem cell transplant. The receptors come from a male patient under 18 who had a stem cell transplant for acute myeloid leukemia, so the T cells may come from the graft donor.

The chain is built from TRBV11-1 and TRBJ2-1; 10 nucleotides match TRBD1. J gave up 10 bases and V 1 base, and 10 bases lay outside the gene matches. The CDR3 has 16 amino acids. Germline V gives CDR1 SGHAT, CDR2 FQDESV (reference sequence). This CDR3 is CASSLGRGTGVGEQFF. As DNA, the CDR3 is TGTGCCAGCAGCTTAGGAAGGGGGACAGGGGTCGGCGAGCAGTTCTTC.

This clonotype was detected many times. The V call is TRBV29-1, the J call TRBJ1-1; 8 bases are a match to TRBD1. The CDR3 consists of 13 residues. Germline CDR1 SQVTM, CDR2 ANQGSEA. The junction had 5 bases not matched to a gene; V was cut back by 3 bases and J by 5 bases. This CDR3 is CSVETGEGTEAFF. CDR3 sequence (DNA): TGCAGCGTTGAGACAGGGGAGGGAACTGAAGCTTTCTTT.

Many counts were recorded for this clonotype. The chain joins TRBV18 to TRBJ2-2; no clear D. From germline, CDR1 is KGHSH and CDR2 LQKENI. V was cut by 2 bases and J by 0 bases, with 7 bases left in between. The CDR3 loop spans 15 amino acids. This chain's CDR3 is CASSPVRANTGELFF. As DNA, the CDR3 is TGTGCCAGCTCACCAGTCCGGGCGAACACCGGGGAGCTGTTTTTT.

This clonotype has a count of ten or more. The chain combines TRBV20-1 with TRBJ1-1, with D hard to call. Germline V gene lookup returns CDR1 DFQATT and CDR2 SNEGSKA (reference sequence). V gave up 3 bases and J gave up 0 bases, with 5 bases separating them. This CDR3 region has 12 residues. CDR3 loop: CSASPMNTEAFF. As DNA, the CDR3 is TGCAGTGCTAGCCCCATGAACACTGAAGCTTTCTTT.

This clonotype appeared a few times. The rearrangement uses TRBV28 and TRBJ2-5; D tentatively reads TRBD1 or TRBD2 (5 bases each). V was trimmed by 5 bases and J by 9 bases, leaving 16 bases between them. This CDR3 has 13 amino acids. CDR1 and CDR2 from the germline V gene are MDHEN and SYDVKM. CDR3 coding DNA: TGTGCCAGCAGTGACCGGGGCCTAATGGCCCAGTACTTC. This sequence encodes CASSDRGLMAQYF.